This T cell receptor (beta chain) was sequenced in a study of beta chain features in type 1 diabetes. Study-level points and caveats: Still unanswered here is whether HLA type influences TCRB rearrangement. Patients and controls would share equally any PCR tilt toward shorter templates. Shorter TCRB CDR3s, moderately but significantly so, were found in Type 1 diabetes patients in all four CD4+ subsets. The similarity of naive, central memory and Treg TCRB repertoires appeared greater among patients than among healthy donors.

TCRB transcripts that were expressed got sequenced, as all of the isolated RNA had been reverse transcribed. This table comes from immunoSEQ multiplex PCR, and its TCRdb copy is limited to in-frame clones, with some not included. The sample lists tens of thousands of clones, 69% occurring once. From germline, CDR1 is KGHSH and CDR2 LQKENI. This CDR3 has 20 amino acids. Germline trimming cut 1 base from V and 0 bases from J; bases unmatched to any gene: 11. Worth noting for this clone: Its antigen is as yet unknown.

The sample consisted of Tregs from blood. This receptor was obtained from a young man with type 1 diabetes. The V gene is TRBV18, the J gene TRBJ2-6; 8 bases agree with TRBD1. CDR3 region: CASSPLAGGTFTSGANVLTF. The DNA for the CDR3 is TGTGCCAGCTCACCACTCGCAGGGGGCACCTTTACCTCTGGGGCCAACGTCCTGACTTTC.